This TCR beta chain was sequenced for a study of cytomegalovirus exposure and HLA in healthy donors. This PCR relied on a set of 60 Vbeta primers and 13 Jbeta primers. Sequencing was performed with immunoSEQ multiplex PCR; in TCRdb, only in-frame clones are kept and a portion is missing. This table holds about 110,000 clones, approximately 70% found once. The count of this clone is one. Its antigen is as yet unknown. At the DNA level, this CDR3 is encoded by other sequences in the same sample as well. The J segment lost 0 bases and the V segment lost 2 bases, leaving 4 bases of the junction unmatched. Germline-derived CDR1 and CDR2 are SGDLS and YYNGEE. The CDR3 is 15 amino acids. Study-level results: Among the most significant clusters, several appeared linked to common viral pathogens in a later analysis.

This rearrangement joins TRBV9 to TRBJ1-2; TRBD1 matches 7 bases. Specimen: PBMCs. The receptor was isolated from a woman in her twenties or thirties in good health and CMV-seronegative. CDR3 bases: TGTGCCAGCAGCGTCGCCGGGACAGCTAACTATGGCTACACCTTC. It is translated as CASSVAGTANYGYTF.